Following are 21 T cell receptor beta chains from one sample sequenced in a study of lymphopenia after photon versus proton radiotherapy. Assay used: immunoSEQ multiplex PCR; TCRdb lists only in-frame clones, some missing. Of about 17,000 clones listed, 70% to 85% are singletons. This material consisted of peripheral blood, taken from a patient treated with proton-based radiotherapy. All receptors come from a man aged 70 or older with pancreatic cancer.

This rearrangement joins TRBV7-3 to TRBJ2-2, with D perhaps matching TRBD1 (5 bases). The CDR3 sequence is 16 residues long. CDR1 and CDR2 (germline): SGHTA, FQGTGA. Trimming took 8 bases from V and 0 from J, leaving 16 bases between them. CDR3 sequence: CASGRPQGANTGELFF. CDR3 DNA: TGTGCCAGCGGGCGCCCCCAAGGGGCGAACACCGGGGAGCTGTTTTTT.

The rearrangement uses TRBV5-1 and TRBJ1-4, with TRBD1 as a possible D gene (5 bases). The germline V gene has CDR1 SGHRS and CDR2 YFSETQ. V was pared by 2 bases and J by 8 bases, with 16 bases between. There are 15 residues in the CDR3. The CDR3 loop reads CASSFDSGTDEKLFF. Here the CDR3 DNA reads TGCGCCAGCAGCTTTGACTCCGGGACGGACGAAAAACTGTTTTTT.

The V gene is TRBV19, the J gene TRBJ2-1; 11 positions agree with TRBD2. With V trimmed by 7 bases and J by 3 bases, 5 bases remained unmatched. Germline CDR1 LNHDA, CDR2 SQIVND (reference sequence). The CDR3 is 15 residues long. In nucleotides, the CDR3 is TGTGCCAGTACCCTAACTAGCGGGAGCTACAATGAGCAGTTCTTC. Translated, it gives CASTLTSGSYNEQFF. Full variable domain (missing parts from reference TRBV19 and TRBJ2-1): DGGITQSPKYLFRKEGQNVTLSCEQNLNHDAMYWYRQDPGQGLRLIYYSQIVNDFQKGDIAEGYSVSREKKESFPLTVTSAQKNPTAFYLCASTLTSGSYNEQFFGPGTRLTVL.

The chain links TRBV5-3 to TRBJ2-1, with TRBD2 identical over 15 bases. TRBV5-3 is given ORF status, its function remaining uncertain. The V and J ends lost 4 bases and 0 bases, in that order; junction bases with no gene match: 17. This CDR3 contains 22 residues. The CDR3 coding sequence is TGTGCCAGAAGCCCACCCCCACCAGGACTAGCGGGGGGGTTAAGCTCCTACAATGAGCAGTTCTTC. This encodes CARSPPPPGLAGGLSSYNEQFF.

The J gene is TRBJ2-2, the V gene TRBV28, with a possible D match to TRBD1 (6 bases). Germline V CDR1 and CDR2: MDHEN, SYDVKM. CDR3 length: 14 residues. V lost 6 bases to trimming and J lost 1 base, with 9 bases between them. In nucleotides, the CDR3 is TGTGCCAGCAGGACGGGACAGAACACCGGGGAGCTGTTTTTT. Translating it yields CASRTGQNTGELFF.

This rearrangement joins TRBV29-1 to TRBJ1-2; perhaps TRBD1 as D (5 bases). The germline CDR1 and CDR2 sequences are SQVTM and ANQGSEA. Trimming left V 6 bases short and J 11 bases short, with 22 bases between. The CDR3 totals 13 residues. CDR3 sequence: CSVAISGGITYTF. In nucleotides, the CDR3 is TGCAGCGTCGCCATCTCGGGGGGGATTACTTACACCTTC.

J is TRBJ2-3 and V is TRBV5-1; D is unclear. Germline assignment: CDR1 SGHRS and CDR2 YFSETQ. V dropped 4 bases and J dropped 0 bases, with 9 bases sitting between them. The CDR3 is 14 residues long. CDR3 in amino acids: CASSPFMSTDTQYF. Here the CDR3 DNA reads TGCGCCAGCAGCCCCTTCATGAGCACAGATACGCAGTATTTT.

This clone was seen only once. V gene TRBV6-6 combines with J gene TRBJ1-1; 7 bases match TRBD1. The CDR3 totals 13 residues. From germline, CDR1 is MNHNY and CDR2 SVGAGI (reference sequence). Trimming took 7 bases from V and 4 from J; bases not matched to a gene: 6. CDR3 in DNA: TGTGCCAGCAACATACAGGGGAGCACTGAAGCTTTCTTT. Amino acid sequence: CASNIQGSTEAFF.

This rearrangement joins TRBV11-2 to TRBJ2-3, with D possibly matching TRBD1 (5 bases). Germline V gene lookup returns CDR1 SGHAT and CDR2 FQNNGV. The CDR3 runs to 13 residues. Trimming left V 2 bases short and J 4 bases short, with 7 bases between. As DNA, the CDR3 is TGTGCCAGCAGCTTATCAGGGTCAGATACGCAGTATTTT. The encoded protein is CASSLSGSDTQYF.

The chain links TRBV29-1 to TRBJ2-7; D possibly uses TRBD1 or TRBD2 (6 bases each). CDR1 is SQVTM, CDR2 ANQGSEA, per germline. This CDR3 region has 13 residues. The V and J ends lost 5 bases and 4 bases respectively, with 15 bases between them. The CDR3 spells CSVRGEFVYEQYF. DNA for the CDR3: TGCAGCGTTAGGGGGGAATTCGTTTACGAGCAGTACTTC.

The J gene is TRBJ2-7, the V gene TRBV7-6, with 9 bases aligning to TRBD1. V lost 6 bases, J lost 2 bases, and 11 bases stayed unmatched. The germline V gene encodes CDR1 SGHVS and CDR2 FNYEAQ. The CDR3 extends over 16 amino acids. In DNA, the CDR3 is TGTGCCAGCAGTTCACCGGGACAGGGTAGCACCTACGAGCAGTACTTC. Its translation is CASSSPGQGSTYEQYF.

This clone was detected only a few times. The rearrangement uses TRBV30 and TRBJ1-5; D is undetermined. The germline V and J ends were trimmed by 2 bases and 7 bases, with 21 bases remaining between them. Germline V CDR1 and CDR2: GTSNPN, SVGIG (reference sequence). This CDR3 is built from 16 residues. The CDR3 reads CAWSSPLLLQRQPQHF. CDR3 in DNA: TGTGCCTGGAGTAGTCCCCTTCTCCTACAGAGGCAGCCCCAGCATTTT.

This clone showed up just once. The chain uses TRBV30 and TRBJ2-7; tentatively, D is TRBD2 (6 bases). The CDR3 totals 14 residues. Germline V gene data show CDR1 as GTSNPN and CDR2 as SVGIG (reference sequence). The ends were cut back, 0 bases at V and 7 bases at J, with 16 bases in the middle. This chain's CDR3 is CAWSVPAGLGEQYF. CDR3 sequence (DNA): TGTGCCTGGAGTGTTCCGGCGGGATTGGGAGAGCAGTACTTC. Full variable domain (rest looked up from reference TRBV30 and TRBJ2-7): SQTIHQWPATLVQPVGSPLSLECTVEGTSNPNLYWYRQAAGRGLQLLFYSVGIGQISSEVPQNLSASRPQDRQFILSSKKLLLSDSGFYLCAWSVPAGLGEQYFGPGTRLTVT.

This chain links TRBV5-1 with TRBJ2-2; 9 nucleotides align to TRBD1. Germline CDR1 and CDR2: SGHRS and YFSETQ. The CDR3 is made up of 16 amino acids. Trimming removed 2 bases from V and 4 bases from J; junction bases left unmatched: 6. The CDR3 loop is CASSLRTGVTTGELFF. For the CDR3, the DNA is TGCGCCAGCAGCTTACGGACAGGGGTGACCACCGGGGAGCTGTTTTTT.

The rearrangement links TRBV7-2 to TRBJ2-6; 9 bases line up with TRBD1. Germline trimming cut 8 bases from V and 2 bases from J; bases unmatched to any gene: 7. The CDR3 contains 16 residues. CDR1 is SGHTA and CDR2 is FQGNSA in the germline V gene. The CDR3: CASAGTGRPGANVLTF. CDR3 bases: TGTGCCAGCGCCGGGACAGGGAGACCTGGGGCCAACGTCCTGACTTTC.

J is TRBJ1-4 and V is TRBV5-4, with D possibly TRBD1 on 6 matching bases. V lost 3 bases and J lost 7, with 13 bases in between. Germline V gene lookup returns CDR1 SGHNT and CDR2 YYREEE (reference sequence). The CDR3 runs 14 residues. The CDR3 here is CASSSRGGSEKLFF. The CDR3 bases are TGTGCCAGCAGCTCCAGGGGTGGGAGTGAAAAACTGTTTTTT.

This chain joins TRBV25-1 and TRBJ1-2; D remains unclear. Between the trimmed V and J ends, which lost 6 bases and 0 bases, there was a span of 14 bases. This CDR3 has 15 residues. From germline, CDR1 is MGHDK and CDR2 SYGVNS. The CDR3 is CASRGEGITNYGYTF. DNA of the CDR3: TGTGCCAGCAGGGGCGAGGGAATTACTAACTATGGCTACACCTTC.

The CDR3 bases are TGTGCCAGCAGTGAATTGGGGGGCGGCTACACCTTC. Translating it yields CASSELGGGYTF. The rearrangement joins TRBV2 to TRBJ1-2, with TRBD1 as a possible D gene (6 bases). V lost 2 bases to trimming and J lost 8 bases, with 9 bases between them. The CDR3 contains 12 residues. Germline V gene lookup returns CDR1 SNHLY and CDR2 FYNNEI.

This rearrangement joins TRBV12-5 to TRBJ2-6; the match to TRBD1 covers 8 bases. From germline, CDR1 is LGHNT and CDR2 FRNRAP. The CDR3 extends over 22 amino acids. The trim removed 0 bases at V and 0 bases at J, leaving 16 bases unmatched. In DNA, the CDR3 is TGTGCTAGTGGTTTGGTAACCGTACTATGGGACAGGCGGAGCTCTGGGGCCAACGTCCTGACTTTC. Translated, it gives CASGLVTVLWDRRSSGANVLTF. Complete variable domain (other parts from reference TRBV12-5 and TRBJ2-6): DARVTQTPRHKVTEMGQEVTMRCQPILGHNTVFWYRQTMMQGLELLAYFRNRAPLDDSGMPKDRFSAEMPDATLATLKIQPSEPRDSAVYFCASGLVTVLWDRRSSGANVLTFGAGSRLTVL.

The chain links TRBV7-2 to TRBJ1-2; weak D call: TRBD1 (6 bases). Deletions cut 1 base from V and 6 bases from J, with 15 bases between. Germline CDR1 reads SGHTA; CDR2 reads FQGNSA. The CDR3 length is 15 residues. The CDR3 here is CASSLVGAGRDGYTF. The CDR3, as DNA: TGTGCCAGCAGCTTAGTGGGGGCGGGACGTGATGGCTACACCTTC. Using reference TRBV7-2 and TRBJ1-2 for the parts outside the CDR3, the full variable domain is GAGVSQSPSNKVTEKGKDVELRCDPISGHTALYWYRQSLGQGLEFLIYFQGNSAPDKSGLPSDRFSAERTGGSVSTLTIQRTQQEDSAVYLCASSLVGAGRDGYTFGSGTRLTVV.

The rearrangement uses TRBV6-1 and TRBJ1-2; D is possibly TRBD1 (5 bases). Germline V gene sequence: CDR1 MNHNS, CDR2 SASEGT. Trimming shortened V by 2 bases and J by 4 bases, and 14 bases separated the two germline ends. The CDR3 is 15 amino acids. CDR3 in amino acids: CASSERDGGVYGYTF. The CDR3 DNA reads TGTGCCAGCAGTGAACGGGACGGCGGCGTCTATGGCTACACCTTC.